This is a list of T cell receptor beta chains from one sample in a study of beta chain features in type 1 diabetes. The method was immunoSEQ multiplex PCR; TCRdb's version includes in-frame clones alone and lacks a portion of them. The repertoire has 310,000 or so clones, approximately 16% of them found once; the top ten carry approximately 0.015%. Source material: naive CD4+ T cells from blood. The receptors here all came from a man younger than 35 with type 1 diabetes. The CDR3 runs from the conserved cysteine through the conserved F or W. D genes are given only for firm matches. The size of a clone is reported for some rows only, either as once, few or many, or as a class for expanded clones.

d_call: TRBD1
j_call: TRBJ1-1
clone_size: -
v_call: TRBV2
cdr3_aa: CASRTGGTEAFF
cdr3_nt: TGTGCCAGCAGAACAGGGGGGACTGAAGCTTTCTTT

d_call: TRBD1
j_call: TRBJ2-7
clone_size: -
v_call: TRBV28
cdr3_aa: CASRWTGRAYEQYF
cdr3_nt: TGTGCCAGCAGATGGACAGGGAGAGCCTACGAGCAGTACTTC

d_call: -
j_call: TRBJ2-2
clone_size: few
v_call: TRBV4-3
cdr3_aa: CASSQDRDTGELFF
cdr3_nt: TGCGCCAGCAGCCAAGACAGGGACACCGGGGAGCTGTTTTTT

d_call: -
j_call: TRBJ2-5
clone_size: -
v_call: TRBV7-9
cdr3_aa: CASSPGQTQYF
cdr3_nt: TGTGCCAGCAGCCCTGGGCAGACCCAGTACTTC

d_call: TRBD2
j_call: TRBJ2-7
clone_size: -
v_call: TRBV5-4
cdr3_aa: CASSFFFGGGSYEQYF
cdr3_nt: TGTGCCAGCAGCTTTTTCTTCGGCGGGGGCTCCTACGAGCAGTACTTC

d_call: -
j_call: TRBJ2-7
clone_size: -
v_call: TRBV30
cdr3_aa: CAWSTGSPPYEQYF
cdr3_nt: TGTGCCTGGAGCACAGGTTCCCCACCCTACGAGCAGTACTTC

d_call: TRBD1
j_call: TRBJ2-5
clone_size: few
v_call: TRBV30
cdr3_aa: CAWSLGQGARETQYF
cdr3_nt: TGTGCCTGGAGTCTGGGACAGGGGGCCCGAGAGACCCAGTACTTC

d_call: TRBD1
j_call: TRBJ2-5
clone_size: -
v_call: TRBV7-2
cdr3_aa: CASSLGGGAQETQYF
cdr3_nt: TGTGCCAGCAGCTTAGGAGGGGGCGCACAAGAGACCCAGTACTTC

d_call: TRBD1
j_call: TRBJ1-4
clone_size: -
v_call: TRBV7-8
cdr3_aa: CASSSNRGTNEKLFF
cdr3_nt: TGTGCCAGCAGCTCCAACAGGGGTACTAATGAAAAACTGTTTTTT

d_call: TRBD1
j_call: TRBJ2-7
clone_size: few
v_call: TRBV7-6
cdr3_aa: CASSRRRGFSSYEQYF
cdr3_nt: TGTGCCAGCAGCAGGCGCAGGGGGTTCAGCTCCTACGAGCAGTACTTC

d_call: -
j_call: TRBJ2-2
clone_size: few
v_call: TRBV9
cdr3_aa: CASRAGGSNTGELFF
cdr3_nt: TGTGCCAGCAGGGCAGGGGGGTCGAACACCGGGGAGCTGTTTTTT

d_call: -
j_call: TRBJ2-7
clone_size: few
v_call: TRBV5-1
cdr3_aa: CASSPRETYEQYF
cdr3_nt: TGCGCCAGCAGCCCGAGGGAAACCTACGAGCAGTACTTC

d_call: TRBD1
j_call: TRBJ1-4
clone_size: few
v_call: TRBV28
cdr3_aa: CASSSGGQGKNEKLFF
cdr3_nt: TGTGCCAGCAGTTCCGGCGGACAGGGAAAAAATGAAAAACTGTTTTTT

d_call: -
j_call: TRBJ1-2
clone_size: -
v_call: TRBV7-8
cdr3_aa: CASSLAGVGGGLNGYTF
cdr3_nt: TGTGCCAGCAGCTTAGCGGGAGTGGGCGGGGGGCTTAATGGCTACACCTTC

d_call: TRBD1
j_call: TRBJ1-6
clone_size: -
v_call: TRBV4-3
cdr3_aa: CASSQESTDRASPLHF
cdr3_nt: TGCGCCAGCAGCCAAGAAAGTACTGACAGGGCCTCACCCCTCCACTTT

d_call: -
j_call: TRBJ2-1
clone_size: few
v_call: TRBV5-1
cdr3_aa: CASSLDRTGLSEQFF
cdr3_nt: TGCGCCAGCAGCTTGGACCGGACGGGATTAAGTGAGCAGTTCTTC